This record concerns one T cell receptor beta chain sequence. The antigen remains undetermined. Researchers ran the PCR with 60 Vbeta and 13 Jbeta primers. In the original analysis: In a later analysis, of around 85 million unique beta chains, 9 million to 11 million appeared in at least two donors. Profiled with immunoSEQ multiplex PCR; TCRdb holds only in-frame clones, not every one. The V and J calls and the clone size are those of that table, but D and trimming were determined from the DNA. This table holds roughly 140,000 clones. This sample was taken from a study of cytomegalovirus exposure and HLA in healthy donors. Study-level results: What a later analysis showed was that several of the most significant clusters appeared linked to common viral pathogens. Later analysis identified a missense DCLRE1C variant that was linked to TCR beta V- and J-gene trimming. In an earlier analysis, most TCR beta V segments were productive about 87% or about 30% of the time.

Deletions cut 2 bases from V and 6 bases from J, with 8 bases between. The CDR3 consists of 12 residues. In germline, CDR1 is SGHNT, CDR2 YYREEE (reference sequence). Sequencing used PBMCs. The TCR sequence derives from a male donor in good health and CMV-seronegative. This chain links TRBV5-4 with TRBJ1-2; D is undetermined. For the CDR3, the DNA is TGTGCCAGCAGCTTTAAAGCCGATGGCTACACCTTC. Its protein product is CASSFKADGYTF. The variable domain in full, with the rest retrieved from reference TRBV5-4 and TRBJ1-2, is ETGVTQSPTHLIKTRGQQVTLRCSSQSGHNTVSWYQQALGQGPQFIFQYYREEENGRGNFPPRFSGLQFPNYSSELNVNALELDDSALYLCASSFKADGYTFGSGTRLTVV.